The rows below give T cell receptor beta chains drawn from one sample of a study of blood T cell repertoires in COVID-19. Repertoires were generated with immunoSEQ multiplex PCR, while TCRdb's copy carries only in-frame clones and drops some. The table records about 180,000 clones, approximately 86% of them present only once. Specimen: peripheral blood. The origin of the receptors is a man aged 55 to 70 with COVID-19, enrolled during active disease. CDR3s include the opening cysteine and the closing phenylalanine or tryptophan. Where a row states a size, it is once, few, many or the class of an expanded clone; other rows omit it.

clone_size	v_call	j_call	cdr3_aa
-	TRBV3-1/TRBV3-2	TRBJ1-2	CASRLTGYYGYTF
-	TRBV13	TRBJ2-2	CASSPLGLAAGELFF
-	TRBV21-1	TRBJ2-7	CASATNGAVPDEQYF
-	TRBV5-1	TRBJ2-7	CASSLGGVRSYEQYF
-	TRBV5-6	TRBJ1-1	CASSFVVQSNTEAFF
-	TRBV7-9	TRBJ2-3	CASSLEGLADTQYF
once	TRBV5-1	TRBJ1-4	CASSPGQEGEKLFF
once	TRBV6-5	TRBJ2-7	CASSWYGQGEQYF
-	TRBV19	TRBJ1-2	CASSIRYSYGYTF
-	TRBV18	TRBJ1-1	CASSPPLGANLLTEAFF
-	TRBV6-2/TRBV6-3	TRBJ2-1	CASSPFWAGEQFF
-	TRBV15	TRBJ1-6	CATSRDRGSPLHF
-	TRBV19	TRBJ1-1	CASREQGYTEAFF
-	TRBV7-2	TRBJ1-2	CASSLQGATNYGYTF
-	TRBV5-1	TRBJ1-1	CASSFGQGGTEAFF
-	TRBV30	TRBJ2-7	CAWSVRGGEQYF
-	TRBV7-2	TRBJ2-2	CASTPRASGIFGGELFF
once	TRBV11-3	TRBJ1-1	CAGARDRVSEAFF
-	TRBV14	TRBJ2-3	CASSRRSQGALDTQYF
-	TRBV6-5	TRBJ1-2	CASSTGGRLSGYTF
-	TRBV5-6	TRBJ1-1	CASSSPGQDRSWGAEAFF
-	TRBV5-4	TRBJ1-4	CASSFPGDAGEKLFF
few	TRBV4-1	TRBJ2-7	CASSQPDRTYEQYF
-	TRBV19	TRBJ2-7	CASKGTGGAYEQYF
once	TRBV10-3	TRBJ2-3	CVVGLAGGQDTQYF
-	TRBV18	TRBJ1-1	CASSPTQAGDTEAFF
-	TRBV5-1	TRBJ2-2	CASSSQGTGRTGELFF
-	TRBV9	TRBJ1-6	CASSDGQGAISPLHF
-	TRBV7-3	TRBJ2-7	CASSKRTSETYEQYF
-	TRBV15	TRBJ1-1	CATSRVIGMEAFF
-	TRBV27	TRBJ1-6	CASRALGTGFNSPLHF
-	TRBV28	TRBJ2-2	CASRAQISAGGLVGELFF